The 11 T cell receptor beta chains presented below share a single source sample, sequenced in a study of T cells in localized non-small cell lung cancer. TCRdb's table, derived via immunoSEQ multiplex PCR, lists solely in-frame clones and lacks some. The sample has about 1,700 clones; roughly 23% are singletons. Sequencing was performed on normal lung tissue next to the tumor, taken before any cancer treatment. These receptors were collected from a man aged 18-49 years with stage I lung adenocarcinoma.

This clone was counted only a few times. The rearrangement joins TRBV7-7 to TRBJ2-1; 7 nucleotides agree with TRBD2. Per the germline V gene, CDR1 is SSHAT and CDR2 is FNYEAQ (reference sequence). V was clipped by 1 base and J by 8 bases; unmatched bases: 8. This CDR3 region has 15 residues. The CDR3 reads CASSLGQGLFHEQFF. Here the CDR3 DNA reads TGTGCCAGCAGCTTAGGGCAGGGACTATTTCATGAGCAGTTCTTC.

This clone is categorized as medium-sized. This chain joins TRBV6-8 and TRBJ2-1; 7 nucleotides match TRBD2. The germline V gene has CDR1 MNHGY and CDR2 SAAAGT. The CDR3 spans 14 residues. V was pared by 4 bases and J by 5 bases, with 5 bases of the junction left unmatched. The CDR3 DNA follows: TGTGCCAGCAGTTCCGGGACTATAAACAATGAGCAGTTCTTC. It translates to CASSSGTINNEQFF.

The genes are TRBV18 and TRBJ2-7, with D unclear. Germline CDR1 reads KGHSH; CDR2 reads LQKENI. With 0 bases removed from V and 2 bases from J, the gap between germline ends came to 8 bases. This CDR3 has 14 amino acids. CDR3 sequence (DNA): TGTGCCAGCTCACCACCAGACACCCCCTACGAGCAGTACTTC. Translation: CASSPPDTPYEQYF.

The chain employs TRBV30 and TRBJ1-1; 7 bases match TRBD1. The CDR3 contains 13 residues. With V trimmed by 7 bases and J by 2 bases, 7 bases remained unmatched. Germline CDR1 GTSNPN, CDR2 SVGIG (reference sequence). The CDR3 bases are TGTGCCTCGAACAGGGGCTTCAACACTGAAGCTTTCTTT. Residues: CASNRGFNTEAFF.

The sample holds a few counts of this clone. The rearrangement uses TRBV6-8 and TRBJ2-3, with 7 positions matching TRBD1. V was pared by 8 bases and J by 6 bases, with 14 bases of the junction left unmatched. Germline values: CDR1 MNHGY, CDR2 SAAAGT. The CDR3 has 15 amino acids. CDR3 amino acids: CASAPSGEGADTQYF. Here the CDR3 DNA reads TGTGCCAGCGCACCTTCGGGTGAGGGGGCGGATACGCAGTATTTT.

The gene calls are TRBV15 and TRBJ1-4; tentatively, D is TRBD1 (5 bases). CDR3 length: 18 residues. CDR1 and CDR2 (germline): LNHNV, YYDKDF (reference sequence). Deletions cut 0 bases from V and 2 bases from J, with 16 bases between. This CDR3 is CATSRDLGRVYTNEKLFF. In DNA, the CDR3 is TGTGCCACCAGCAGAGATCTAGGCAGGGTCTATACTAATGAAAAACTGTTTTTT. Drawing the rest from reference TRBV15 and TRBJ1-4, the complete variable domain is DAMVIQNPRYQVTQFGKPVTLSCSQTLNHNVMYWYQQKSSQAPKLLFHYYDKDFNNEADTPDNFQSRRPNTSFCFLDIRSPGLGDTAMYLCATSRDLGRVYTNEKLFFGSGTQLSVL.

This chain uses TRBV12-5 with TRBJ1-2, with no clear D. The CDR3 is made up of 16 amino acids. The V gene's germline CDR1 is LGHNT and CDR2 FRNRAP. The CDR3 nucleotides are TGTGCCAGCAATTCAAAGACTGAACTTGTTAACTATGGCTACACCTTC. Translated: CASNSKTELVNYGYTF.

This clone has only a few counts. This sequence joins TRBV9 and TRBJ1-3, with 7 nucleotides matching TRBD1. The CDR3 loop spans 14 amino acids. The germline gives CDR1 SGDLS, CDR2 YYNGEE. The junction had 0 bases not matched to a gene; V was cut back by 0 bases and J by 3 bases. For the CDR3, the DNA is TGTGCCAGCAGCGTAGCAGGGGGTGGAAACACCATATATTTT. This gives the protein CASSVAGGGNTIYF.

The gene calls are TRBV11-3 and TRBJ2-3; 7 nucleotides match TRBD2. CDR1 and CDR2 (germline): SGHNT, YENEEA. Trimming at V came to 3 bases and at J to 0 bases, leaving 3 bases not matched to a gene. This CDR3 is built from 15 residues. The CDR3 DNA reads as TGTGCCAGCAGCTTGCAGCGGGGAAGCACAGATACGCAGTATTTT. The encoded protein is CASSLQRGSTDTQYF.

The J gene is TRBJ1-6, the V gene TRBV9; D unresolved. V lost 0 bases and J lost 7, with 8 bases in between. The length of the CDR3 is 14 residues. Looked up from germline, CDR1 is SGDLS and CDR2 is YYNGEE. CDR3 protein: CASSVDAGNSPLHF. For the CDR3, the DNA is TGTGCCAGCAGCGTAGACGCGGGGAATTCACCCCTCCACTTT.

By sample share, this clone is large. The gene calls are TRBV11-3 and TRBJ2-5; 9 nucleotides align to TRBD2. The germline gives CDR1 SGHNT, CDR2 YENEEA. CDR3 length: 14 amino acids. The V gene end was trimmed by 5 bases and the J gene end by 3 bases; junction bases not matched to a gene: 4. The CDR3 reads CASSPRTSEETQYF. In nucleotides, the CDR3 is TGTGCCAGCAGCCCAAGGACTAGCGAAGAGACCCAGTACTTC.